The rows below give T cell receptor beta chains drawn from one sample of a study of human T cells and chemical hapten exposure. MiXCR, run by TCRdb on the RACE reads, gives a single entry per CDR3 protein. The profile shows 35,000 to 50,000 distinct CDR3 sequences, approximately 9% of them singletons. The sequencing here drew on whole blood, taken in connection with sensitization to the hapten diphenylcyclopropenone (DPC). The source of these receptors is a woman aged 40 to 50 with alopecia areata. Some clones in this sample may be carry-over from other donors' samples. The CDR3 runs from the conserved cysteine through the conserved F or W. Fields, in order: J gene, V gene, CDR3 length, CDR3 protein.

>TRBJ1-1|TRBV20-1|11
CSARMNTEAFF
>TRBJ1-5|TRBV4-1|15
CASSSTTVKDQPQHF
>TRBJ2-5|TRBV20-1|13
CSATDPRGETQYF
>TRBJ2-6|TRBV5-1|15
CASSLAGSGANVLTF
>TRBJ1-2|TRBV29-1|13
CSAWTGGLYGYTF
>TRBJ1-5|TRBV7-8|16
CASSREGGYSNQPQHF
>TRBJ1-6|TRBV7-9|13
CASSENPNSPLHF
>TRBJ2-1|TRBV9|17
CASSVAGRQQINNEQFF
>TRBJ1-2|TRBV5-1|12
CASSRGGDGYTF
>TRBJ2-7|TRBV5-1|13
CASSLLTGDEQYF
>TRBJ1-6|TRBV7-9|15
CASRTTGGGDSPLHF
>TRBJ2-1|TRBV5-1|17
CASSRTSGGFTYNEQFF
>TRBJ1-5|TRBV5-4|16
CASSSGASGFDQPQHF
>TRBJ1-1|TRBV12-3/TRBV12-4|15
CASSLVDRVSTEAFF
>TRBJ1-3|TRBV4-3|15
CASSQDRLSGNTIYF
>TRBJ1-3|TRBV11-2|14
CASSPRRSGNTIYF
>TRBJ1-1|TRBV4-3|16
CASSHASGLLNTEAFF
>TRBJ2-3|TRBV6-4|15
CASSDSRGGPDTQYF
>TRBJ2-1|TRBV6-2/TRBV6-3|15
CASSYGTSPYNEQFF
>TRBJ2-7|TRBV27|14
CASSGQASSYEQYF
>TRBJ2-1|TRBV29-1|12
CSAGQGDNEQFF
>TRBJ1-5|TRBV6-1|14
CASSEGLSNQPQHF
>TRBJ1-2|TRBV6-5|14
CASSRLRDGYGYTF
>TRBJ1-2|TRBV6-5|14
CASSLLGTSYGYTF
>TRBJ1-1|TRBV4-3|15
CASRWSTGANTEAFF
>TRBJ1-6|TRBV10-3|14
CAISAGSGNSPLHF
>TRBJ2-3|TRBV2|14
CASRIPVSTDTQYF
>TRBJ1-2|TRBV30|14
CAWSRRAGVYGYTF
>TRBJ1-5|TRBV5-6|14
CASSFRTGVSAQHF
>TRBJ2-6|TRBV12-3/TRBV12-4|16
CASSPGTISGANVLTF
>TRBJ2-3|TRBV28|15
CASSVGSGAEDTQYF
>TRBJ2-1|TRBV11-2|14
CASSLAGLANEQFF
>TRBJ1-5|TRBV28|13
CASSLGYDQPQHF
>TRBJ2-5|TRBV2|15
CASSVRLATVETQYF
>TRBJ1-5|TRBV6-6|12
CASKQGGQPQHF
>TRBJ2-1|TRBV7-9|15
CASRPKRGAGNEQFF
>TRBJ2-6|TRBV20-1|19
CSARVPDLQSGSWANVLTF
>TRBJ2-5|TRBV29-1|13
CSTNPGLGETQYF
>TRBJ2-3|TRBV12-3/TRBV12-4|15
CASSALAEHFLGQYF
>TRBJ2-1|TRBV29-1|14
CSVPGQGDYNEQFF
>TRBJ1-2|TRBV3-1|16
CASSQIGYSGGDGYTF